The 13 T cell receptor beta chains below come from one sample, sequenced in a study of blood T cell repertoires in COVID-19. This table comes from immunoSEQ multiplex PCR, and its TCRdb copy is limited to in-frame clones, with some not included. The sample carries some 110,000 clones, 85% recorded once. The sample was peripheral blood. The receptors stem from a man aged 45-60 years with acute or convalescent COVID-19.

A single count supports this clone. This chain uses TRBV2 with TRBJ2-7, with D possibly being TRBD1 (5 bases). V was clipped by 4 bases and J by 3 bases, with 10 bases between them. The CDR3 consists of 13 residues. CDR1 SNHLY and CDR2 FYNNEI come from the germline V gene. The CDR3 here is CASSVRRVYEQYF. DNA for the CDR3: TGTGCCAGCAGTGTTCGCAGGGTCTACGAGCAGTACTTC.

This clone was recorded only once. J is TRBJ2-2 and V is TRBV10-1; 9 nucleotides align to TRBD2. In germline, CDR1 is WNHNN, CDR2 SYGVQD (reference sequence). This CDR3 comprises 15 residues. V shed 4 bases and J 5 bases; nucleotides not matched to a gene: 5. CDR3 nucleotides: TGCGCCAGCAGTGTAGCGGGGGACGGGACCGGGGAGCTGTTTTTT. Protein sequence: CASSVAGDGTGELFF.

The CDR3, as DNA: TGTGCCATCAGACTCTCACGGGACAATGAGCAGTTCTTC. Residues: CAIRLSRDNEQFF. This chain uses TRBV10-3 with TRBJ2-1; D ambiguous. Trimming stripped 6 bases from V and 5 bases from J, with 11 bases between. In germline, CDR1 is ENHRY, CDR2 SYGVKD. The CDR3 has 13 amino acids.

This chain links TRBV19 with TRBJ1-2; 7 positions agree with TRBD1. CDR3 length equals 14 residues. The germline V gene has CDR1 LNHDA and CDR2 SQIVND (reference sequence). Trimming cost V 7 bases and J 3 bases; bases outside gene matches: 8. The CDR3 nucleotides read TGTGCCAGTATCCATCGGGACAGTTACTATGGCTACACCTTC. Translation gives CASIHRDSYYGYTF. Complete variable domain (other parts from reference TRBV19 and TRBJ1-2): DGGITQSPKYLFRKEGQNVTLSCEQNLNHDAMYWYRQDPGQGLRLIYYSQIVNDFQKGDIAEGYSVSREKKESFPLTVTSAQKNPTAFYLCASIHRDSYYGYTFGSGTRLTVV.

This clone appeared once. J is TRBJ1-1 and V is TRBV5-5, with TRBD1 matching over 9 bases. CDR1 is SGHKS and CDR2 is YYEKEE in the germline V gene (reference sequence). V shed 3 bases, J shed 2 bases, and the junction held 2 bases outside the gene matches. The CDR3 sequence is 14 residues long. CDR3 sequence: CASSWGQGNTEAFF. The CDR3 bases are TGTGCCAGCAGCTGGGGACAGGGCAACACTGAAGCTTTCTTT. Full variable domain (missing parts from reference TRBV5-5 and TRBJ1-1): DAGVTQSPTHLIKTRGQQVTLRCSPISGHKSVSWYQQVLGQGPQFIFQYYEKEERGRGNFPDRFSARQFPNYSSELNVNALLLGDSALYLCASSWGQGNTEAFFGQGTRLTVV.

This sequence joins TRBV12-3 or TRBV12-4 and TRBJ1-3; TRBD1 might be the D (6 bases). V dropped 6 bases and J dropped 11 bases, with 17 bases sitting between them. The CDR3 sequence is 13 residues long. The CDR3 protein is CASRKGGKHAIYF. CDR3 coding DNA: TGTGCCAGCAGAAAAGGGGGAAAACACGCCATATATTTT.

The CDR3 protein is CASSGGVEQYF. CDR3 DNA sequence: TGTGCCAGCTCCGGGGGGGTCGAGCAGTACTTC. J is TRBJ2-7 and V is TRBV3-1 (or the pseudogene TRBV3-2), with TRBD2 identical over 8 bases. In germline, CDR1 is LGHDT, CDR2 YNNKEL (reference sequence). The junction had 3 bases not matched to a gene; V was cut back by 8 bases and J by 6 bases. This CDR3 contains 11 residues.

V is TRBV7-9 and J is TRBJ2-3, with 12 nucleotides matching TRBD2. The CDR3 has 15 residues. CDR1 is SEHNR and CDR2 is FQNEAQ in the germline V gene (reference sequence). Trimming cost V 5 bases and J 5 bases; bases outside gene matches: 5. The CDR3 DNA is TGTGCCAGCAGCGAACTAGCGGGAGGAGTAGATACGCAGTATTTT. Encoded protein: CASSELAGGVDTQYF.

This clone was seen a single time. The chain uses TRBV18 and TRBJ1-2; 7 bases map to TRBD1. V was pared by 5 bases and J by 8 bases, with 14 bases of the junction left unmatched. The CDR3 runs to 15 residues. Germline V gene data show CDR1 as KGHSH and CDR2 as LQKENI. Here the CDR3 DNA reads TGTGCCAGCTCAGGCGAACTGGGACAGTTGCAGGGCTACACCTTC. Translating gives CASSGELGQLQGYTF.

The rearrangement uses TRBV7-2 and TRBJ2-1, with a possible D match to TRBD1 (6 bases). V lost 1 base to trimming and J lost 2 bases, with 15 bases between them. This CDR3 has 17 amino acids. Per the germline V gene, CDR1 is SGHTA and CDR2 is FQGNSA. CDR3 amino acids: CASSLVPGRGPYNEQFF. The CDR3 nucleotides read TGTGCCAGCAGCTTAGTCCCGGGCAGGGGACCCTACAATGAGCAGTTCTTC.

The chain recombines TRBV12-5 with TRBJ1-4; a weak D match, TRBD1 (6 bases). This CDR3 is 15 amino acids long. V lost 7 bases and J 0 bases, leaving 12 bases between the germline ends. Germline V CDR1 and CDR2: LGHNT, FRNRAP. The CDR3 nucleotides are TGTGCTAGTGCCTTACAGGGTGCAACTAATGAAAAACTGTTTTTT. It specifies CASALQGATNEKLFF.

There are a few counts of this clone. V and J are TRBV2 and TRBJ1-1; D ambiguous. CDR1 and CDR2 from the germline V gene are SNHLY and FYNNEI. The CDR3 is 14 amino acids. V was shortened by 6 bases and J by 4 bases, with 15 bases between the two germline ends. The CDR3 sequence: CASRGDAYSTEAFF. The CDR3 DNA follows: TGTGCCAGCAGGGGCGACGCGTATTCCACTGAAGCTTTCTTT.

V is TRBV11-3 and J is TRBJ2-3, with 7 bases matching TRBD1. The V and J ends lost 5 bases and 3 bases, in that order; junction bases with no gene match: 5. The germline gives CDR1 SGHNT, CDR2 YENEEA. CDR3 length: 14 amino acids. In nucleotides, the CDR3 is TGTGCCAGCAGCCGAGGACAGGCGACAGATACGCAGTATTTT. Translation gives CASSRGQATDTQYF.